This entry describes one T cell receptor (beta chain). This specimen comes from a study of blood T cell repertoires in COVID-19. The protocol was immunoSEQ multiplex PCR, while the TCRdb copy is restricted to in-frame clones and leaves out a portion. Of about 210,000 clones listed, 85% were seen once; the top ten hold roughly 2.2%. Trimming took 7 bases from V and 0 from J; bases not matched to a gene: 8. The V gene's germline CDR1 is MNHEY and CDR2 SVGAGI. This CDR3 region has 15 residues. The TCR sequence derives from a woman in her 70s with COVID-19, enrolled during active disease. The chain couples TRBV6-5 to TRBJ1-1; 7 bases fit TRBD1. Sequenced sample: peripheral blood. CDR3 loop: CASNGDSPMNTEAFF. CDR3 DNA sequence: TGTGCCAGCAACGGGGACAGCCCGATGAACACTGAAGCTTTCTTT.